This is a list of T cell receptor beta chains from one sample in a study of blood T cells in healthy people across ages. TCRdb used MiXCR to reprocess the 5' RACE reads, holding one entry per CDR3 protein. The sample shows some 760,000 distinct CDR3 sequences, more than 20% of them seen only once. The same data also contributed to another study, on T cells of mothers and their children.

The sample taken for sequencing was blood. All receptors derive from a boy younger than 18 in good health. The CDR3 runs from the conserved cysteine through the conserved F or W. Each record gives: CDR3 length, V gene, J gene, CDR3 protein.

15	TRBV18	.	CASSPSGTEPYEQYF
14	TRBV13	.	CASSSGDLAYEQYF
20	TRBV4-1	TRBJ2-1	CASSQGVGTSGSIRYNEQFF
13	TRBV6-4	TRBJ1-1	CASRDDWNTEAFF
14	TRBV9	TRBJ2-5	CASSTTAHGETQYF
12	TRBV5-6	TRBJ2-3	CASRSGLDTQYF
13	TRBV28	TRBJ2-3	CASKPGGTDTQYF
17	TRBV7-3	TRBJ2-6	CASSPGQGSTGANVLTF
13	TRBV6-6	TRBJ2-5	CASSSQSSGTQYF
12	TRBV12-3/TRBV12-4	TRBJ1-5	CASRTGLGLWHF
10	TRBV29-1	TRBJ2-7	CSVVWGRQYF
15	TRBV28	TRBJ1-2	CASSLWLDTNYGYTF
15	TRBV12-3/TRBV12-4	TRBJ2-5	CASSYSHRYRETQYF
11	TRBV29-1	TRBJ2-4	CSVVEGNIQYF
15	TRBV5-5	TRBJ1-5	CASSLGRIENQPQHF
15	TRBV5-5	TRBJ2-5	CASSIAGTEKETQYF
16	TRBV4-3	TRBJ2-3	CASSHRLAGVADTQYF
14	TRBV9	TRBJ1-1	CASSSGRAHTEAFF
18	TRBV7-9	TRBJ2-3	CASSLGLTGVPVMDTQYF
14	TRBV7-9	TRBJ2-2	CAAGGPTNTGELFF
16	TRBV10-3	TRBJ1-2	CAISGQGLILGYGYTF
15	TRBV19	.	CASSTGGGAGDEQFF
19	TRBV7-2	TRBJ2-7	CASSQGVRGAGGPSYEQYF
18	TRBV18	TRBJ2-7	CASSPAGFRTQSSYEQYF
15	TRBV30	TRBJ1-4	CAWSAYISTNEKLFF
21	TRBV6-4	.	CASSDSYHGPWRTPPYNEQFF
16	TRBV7-9	TRBJ2-2	CASSFLAIANTGELFF
13	TRBV3-1	TRBJ1-2	CASSPDPGRGYTF
13	TRBV20-1	TRBJ2-6	CSAPRPGANVLTF
16	TRBV28	TRBJ2-2	CASSPGGQSNTGELFF
16	TRBV20-1	TRBJ1-3	CSARDYGRASGNTIDF
15	TRBV12-3/TRBV12-4	TRBJ2-2	CASSPPWGWTGELFF
11	TRBV29-1	TRBJ2-1	CSVEGEGEQFF
16	TRBV7-3	TRBJ1-6	CASSLSVWVYNSPLHF
14	TRBV25-1	.	CASSETKGKGEQFF
19	TRBV11-2	TRBJ2-3	CASSLESGLGTGDADTQYF
14	TRBV18	TRBJ2-1	CASSPRGNNNEQFF
16	TRBV7-9	TRBJ2-4	CASSLATSGGADIQYF
16	TRBV5-1	TRBJ1-4	CASSFTSGAPNEKLFF
16	TRBV11-2	TRBJ2-6	CASSFTAGVGANVLTF
16	TRBV6-5	TRBJ2-5	CASSYGGGATAQTQYF
13	TRBV20-1	TRBJ2-1	CSVSGRADNEQFF
15	TRBV4-3	TRBJ2-7	CASSQGAGVPYEQYF
18	TRBV28	TRBJ2-1	CASSLPRLTSGSYNEQFF
14	TRBV29-1	TRBJ1-5	CSVSLGNSDQPQHF